Following are 5 T cell receptor beta chains from one sample sequenced in a study of early T cells in non-severe SARS-CoV-2 infection. Via MiXCR, TCRdb re-called the 5' RACE reads, giving one row per CDR3 protein. The sample contains 75,000 or so distinct CDR3 sequences, roughly 10% of which appear only once. The starting material was whole blood, obtained at baseline. All receptors derive from an adult who was a healthcare worker with PCR-confirmed SARS-CoV-2 infection or an uninfected control (not recorded which).

This clonotype was found many times. J is TRBJ2-1 and V is TRBV18; D is unclear. V was clipped by 6 bases and J by 10 bases, with 13 bases between them. CDR3 size: 12 residues. Germline V gene sequence: CDR1 KGHSH, CDR2 LQKENI. The CDR3 coding sequence is TGTGCCAGCTCCCTCGACTCCGGAGAGCAGTTCTTC. It is translated as CASSLDSGEQFF.

This clonotype was detected ten times or more. The rearrangement uses TRBV25-1 and TRBJ1-5; 9 nucleotides align to TRBD1. The V gene's germline CDR1 is MGHDK and CDR2 SYGVNS. The CDR3 is made up of 12 amino acids. V lost 8 bases, J lost 7 bases, and 3 bases stayed unmatched. DNA for the CDR3: TGTGCCAGCCGACAGGGGGTACAGCCCCAGCATTTT. Amino acids: CASRQGVQPQHF.

The sample holds a few counts of this clonotype. J is TRBJ1-3 and V is TRBV11-2; D is unclear. The length of the CDR3 is 16 residues. Germline V gene data show CDR1 as SGHAT and CDR2 as FQNNGV. The V and J ends lost 1 base and 0 bases respectively, with 10 bases between them. The CDR3 here is CASSLGYPSSGNTIYF. CDR3 nucleotides: TGTGCCAGCAGCTTAGGTTATCCAAGCTCTGGAAACACCATATATTTT.

At least ten counts were recorded for this clonotype. The rearrangement uses TRBV29-1 and TRBJ1-6, with 7 bases identical to TRBD1. From germline, CDR1 is SQVTM and CDR2 ANQGSEA. The CDR3 is made up of 13 amino acids. With 5 bases clipped from V and 10 bases from J, the junction kept 8 bases outside the gene matches. The CDR3 coding sequence is TGCAGCGTTCCAGGGCAGGGGGAATCACCCCTCCACTTT. Translating it yields CSVPGQGESPLHF.

This clonotype was detected a few times. The rearrangement uses TRBV6-5 and TRBJ1-4; D is perhaps TRBD1 (6 bases). V was cut by 4 bases and J by 4 bases, with 10 bases left in between. CDR1 is MNHEY and CDR2 is SVGAGI in the germline V gene. The CDR3 spans 14 residues. This chain's CDR3 is CASSFGQYNEKLFF. The CDR3, as DNA: TGTGCCAGCAGTTTTGGACAGTATAATGAAAAACTGTTTTTT.